These T cell receptor beta chains were read from a single sample in a study of CD8 T cells in acute hepatitis C reinfection. The data were produced by immunoSEQ multiplex PCR, yet TCRdb's version contains in-frame clones alone and is incomplete. The table records just under 500 clones, approximately 46% of them present only once. This specimen consisted of HCV NS3-1073 tetramer-sorted CD8+ T cells from PBMCs, obtained during acute infection. These TCRs come from a man aged 50 or older with chronic hepatitis C. Each CDR3 is given with its conserved first and last residue. The order of the fields is clone size, J gene, D gene, V gene, CDR3 DNA, CDR3 protein. The D gene is left open where the match is weak. The size field is filled for only some rows; it gives once, few, many or a size class.

size: .; J: TRBJ2-2; D: TRBD2; V: TRBV11-2; DNA: TGTGCCAGCAGCTTAAGACTAGCGGGAGAGACCGGGGAGCTGTTTTTT; CDR3: CASSLRLAGETGELFF
size: large; J: TRBJ2-7; D: TRBD2; V: TRBV19; DNA: TGTGCCAGTAGTATTGAGGCGGGAGTATGGGGTGAGCAGTACTTC; CDR3: CASSIEAGVWGEQYF
size: .; J: TRBJ1-4; D: .; V: TRBV11-2; DNA: TGTGCCAGCAGCCAACCGGGGAATACTAATGAAAAACTGTTTTTT; CDR3: CASSQPGNTNEKLFF
size: few; J: TRBJ2-3; D: .; V: TRBV4-2; DNA: TGTGCCAGCAGCCAAGGGGGCGCGGAGTTCACAGATACGCAGTATTTT; CDR3: CASSQGGAEFTDTQYF
size: .; J: TRBJ1-1; D: TRBD1; V: TRBV7-9; DNA: TGTGCCAGCAGCCACGACAGGGGAACCTTCATGAACACTGAAGCTTTCTTT; CDR3: CASSHDRGTFMNTEAFF
size: .; J: TRBJ2-2; D: .; V: TRBV11-2; DNA: TGTGCCAGCACCCCCGTTAGGGGGTACACCGGGGAGCTGTTTTTT; CDR3: CASTPVRGYTGELFF
size: .; J: TRBJ1-4; D: TRBD1; V: TRBV7-9; DNA: TGTGCCAGCAGCTCACAGACAGGGGGCCGAGAAAAACTGTTTTTT; CDR3: CASSSQTGGREKLFF
size: .; J: TRBJ1-2; D: TRBD1; V: TRBV19; DNA: TGTGCCAGTAAGCAGGGACAGGGGCCCTCTCTCTATGGCTACACCTTC; CDR3: CASKQGQGPSLYGYTF
size: .; J: TRBJ1-2; D: .; V: TRBV6-7; DNA: TGTGCCAGCAGTTCGGACAGCCACTATGGCTACACCTTC; CDR3: CASSSDSHYGYTF
size: large; J: TRBJ1-4; D: .; V: TRBV11-2; DNA: TGTGCCAGCAGCTTACACTGGGAGGAAAAACTGTTTTTT; CDR3: CASSLHWEEKLFF
size: .; J: TRBJ1-5; D: TRBD1; V: TRBV28; DNA: TGTGCCAGCAGTCAAAACAGGGGGCGAGTTCAGCCCCAGCATTTT; CDR3: CASSQNRGRVQPQHF
size: few; J: TRBJ2-2; D: .; V: TRBV4-3; DNA: TGCGCCAGCAGCCAAGGCCCGGGGTACACCGGGGAGCTGTTTTTT; CDR3: CASSQGPGYTGELFF
size: .; J: TRBJ1-1; D: TRBD1; V: TRBV19; DNA: TGTGCCAGTACCGTGACAGGGGGTACTGAAGCTTTCTTT; CDR3: CASTVTGGTEAFF
size: .; J: TRBJ1-2; D: TRBD1; V: TRBV4-1; DNA: TGCGCCAGCAGCCAAGCTGAGGGGGCCGGGTACGACTATGGCTACACCTTC; CDR3: CASSQAEGAGYDYGYTF